This passage covers 23 T cell receptor beta chains from one sample sequenced in a study of blood T cell repertoires in COVID-19. The protocol was immunoSEQ multiplex PCR, while the TCRdb copy is restricted to in-frame clones and leaves out a portion. The repertoire holds under 130,000 clones, with over 70% as singletons. The sample consisted of peripheral blood. The source of these receptors is a human donor in a cohort sampled during active or convalescent COVID-19.

The chain recombines TRBV6-1 with TRBJ2-6, with D tentatively TRBD1 (6 bases). The CDR3 is 17 amino acids. V dropped 4 bases and J dropped 2 bases, with 15 bases sitting between them. Germline assignment: CDR1 MNHNS and CDR2 SASEGT. The CDR3 loop reads CASSVQGLGTGANVLTF. The CDR3 DNA reads as TGTGCCAGCAGTGTTCAGGGGCTGGGGACTGGGGCCAACGTCCTGACTTTC.

The chain joins TRBV29-1 to TRBJ1-2; 7 bases agree with TRBD1. V shed 6 bases, J shed 4 bases, and the junction held 2 bases outside the gene matches. The CDR3 is 11 amino acids. From germline, CDR1 is SQVTM and CDR2 ANQGSEA. The CDR3 bases are TGCAGCGTAGGGGGCGCCTATGGCTACACCTTC. This gives the protein CSVGGAYGYTF.

The V gene is TRBV7-6, the J gene TRBJ1-3; 9 bases are a match to TRBD1. The germline V gene encodes CDR1 SGHVS and CDR2 FNYEAQ. V lost 4 bases, J lost 0 bases, and 16 bases stayed unmatched. The CDR3 runs 20 residues. This CDR3 is CASSYLHRGTGFNSGNTIYF. In DNA form, the CDR3 reads TGTGCCAGCAGCTACCTTCACCGGGGGACAGGGTTTAACTCTGGAAACACCATATATTTT. The complete variable domain, with remaining parts taken from reference TRBV7-6 and TRBJ1-3, reads GAGVSQSPRYKVTKRGQDVALRCDPISGHVSLYWYRQALGQGPEFLTYFNYEAQQDKSGLPNDRFSAERPEGSISTLTIQRTEQRDSAMYRCASSYLHRGTGFNSGNTIYFGEGSWLTVV.

The chain employs TRBV7-6 and TRBJ2-1; 13 bases match TRBD2. This CDR3 is 18 amino acids long. Germline trimming cut 6 bases from V and 0 bases from J; bases unmatched to any gene: 8. From germline, CDR1 is SGHVS and CDR2 FNYEAQ. CDR3 nucleotides: TGTGCCAGCAGACGGACTAGCGGGGGTCCCAGCTCCTACAATGAGCAGTTCTTC. This translates into CASRRTSGGPSSYNEQFF.

This chain connects TRBV6-5 to TRBJ1-1; 7 nucleotides agree with TRBD1. Germline V gene data show CDR1 as MNHEY and CDR2 as SVGAGI. This CDR3 region has 14 residues. The ends lost 4 bases at V and 5 bases at J; junction bases unmatched: 7. CDR3 sequence reads: CASSLQGWSTEAFF. The CDR3 DNA follows: TGTGCCAGCAGTTTACAGGGGTGGAGTACTGAAGCTTTCTTT.

J is TRBJ1-1 and V is TRBV5-4; 9 bases align to TRBD1. This CDR3 spans 17 amino acids. V lost 6 bases to trimming and J lost 0 bases; unmatched junction nucleotides: 12. Germline CDR1 is SGHNT and CDR2 is YYREEE (reference sequence). The CDR3 coding sequence is TGTGCCAGCACTCCCAAACCGGGACAGGGCATGAACACTGAAGCTTTCTTT. Translation: CASTPKPGQGMNTEAFF.

The rearrangement joins TRBV29-1 to TRBJ1-6; TRBD1 is a possible D gene (5 bases). CDR3 length equals 13 residues. Germline V gene lookup returns CDR1 SQVTM and CDR2 ANQGSEA. Trimming took off 6 bases at V and 7 bases at J, with 13 bases between the two ends. CDR3 region: CSVATGGNSPLHF. Written as DNA, the CDR3 is TGCAGCGTCGCCACAGGTGGCAATTCACCCCTCCACTTT.

The rearrangement joins TRBV6-5 to TRBJ1-2; D perhaps matches TRBD1 (6 bases). The CDR3 has 15 residues. Germline V gene sequence: CDR1 MNHEY, CDR2 SVGAGI. Between the trimmed V and J ends, which lost 0 bases and 8 bases, there was a span of 16 bases. The CDR3 sequence is CASSYSNQGRGGYTF. DNA for the CDR3: TGTGCCAGCAGTTACTCCAATCAGGGGCGCGGGGGCTACACCTTC.

This sequence joins TRBV14 and TRBJ1-6; D possibly corresponds to TRBD1 (5 bases). The germline V gene has CDR1 SGHDN and CDR2 FVKESK. V lost 4 bases and J lost 9, with 13 bases in between. This CDR3 is built from 14 residues. The CDR3 is CASSPWGGGSPLHF. CDR3 DNA: TGTGCCAGCAGCCCCTGGGGCGGCGGTTCACCCCTCCACTTT.

This chain joins TRBV5-1 and TRBJ1-3; D remains ambiguous. V was cut by 4 bases and J by 0 bases, with 11 bases left in between. The germline CDR1 and CDR2 sequences are SGHRS and YFSETQ. This CDR3 is built from 15 residues. Written as DNA, the CDR3 is TGCGCCAGCAGCCTTCTTCCAGGCTCTGGAAACACCATATATTTT. This gives the protein CASSLLPGSGNTIYF.

The V and J genes are TRBV5-5 and TRBJ2-3; possibly TRBD1 for D (6 bases). V dropped 5 bases and J dropped 4 bases, with 17 bases sitting between them. Germline V lookup: CDR1 SGHKS, CDR2 YYEKEE (reference sequence). The CDR3 loop spans 15 amino acids. DNA for the CDR3: TGTGCCAGCAGGGGGGCGGTGCTGGTTCCAGATACGCAGTATTTT. It codes for CASRGAVLVPDTQYF.

The chain recombines TRBV3-1 (or the pseudogene TRBV3-2) with TRBJ1-4; possible D gene TRBD1, 6 bases. Germline CDR1 is LGHDT and CDR2 is YNNKEL (reference sequence). This CDR3 region has 14 residues. V was pared by 4 bases and J by 8 bases, with 14 bases between. The CDR3 nucleotides read TGTGCCAGCAGCCTTCGGGGGGGCGAGGAAAAACTGTTTTTT. Residues: CASSLRGGEEKLFF.

The gene calls are TRBV4-1 and TRBJ1-3; D is ambiguous. In germline, CDR1 is MGHRA, CDR2 YSYEKL. The CDR3 runs 14 residues. The V and J ends lost 5 bases and 2 bases respectively, with 10 bases between them. The CDR3 sequence: CASSERRAGNTIYF. The CDR3 DNA reads as TGCGCCAGCAGCGAGAGGAGGGCTGGAAACACCATATATTTT.

The chain uses TRBV5-1 and TRBJ2-7; D is perhaps TRBD2 (7 bases). The CDR3 has 17 residues. Germline V lookup: CDR1 SGHRS, CDR2 YFSETQ. V shed 2 bases and J shed 1 base, with 19 bases lying between them. The CDR3 reads CASSLRGDIHGSYEQYF. DNA for the CDR3: TGCGCCAGCAGCTTACGGGGGGACATCCACGGGTCCTACGAGCAGTACTTC.

In this sample, this clone turned up once. Additional DNA sequences in this sample encode the identical CDR3. The chain recombines TRBV6-5 with TRBJ1-2, with 8 bases identical to TRBD1. The CDR3 loop spans 16 amino acids. Germline V gene lookup returns CDR1 MNHEY and CDR2 SVGAGI. J was trimmed by 4 bases and V by 2 bases; bases with no gene match: 9. CDR3 sequence (DNA): TGTGCCAGCAGTTACCAGCGAACAGGGGGAGGCTATGGCTACACCTTC. Translation: CASSYQRTGGGYGYTF.

The rearrangement links TRBV4-2 to TRBJ2-3; TRBD2 matches 13 bases. The CDR3 totals 17 residues. Germline V lookup: CDR1 LGHNA, CDR2 YNFKEQ. V shed 0 bases and J 2 bases; nucleotides not matched to a gene: 2. DNA of the CDR3: TGTGCCAGCAGCCAAGAACTAGCGGGGGGGAACACAGATACGCAGTATTTT. As protein: CASSQELAGGNTDTQYF.

A single count supports this clone. This chain joins TRBV28 and TRBJ1-2, with 10 nucleotides matching TRBD1. J lost 7 bases, V lost 5 bases, and 7 bases had no gene match. Germline-derived CDR1 and CDR2 are MDHEN and SYDVKM. The CDR3 has 14 amino acids. CDR3 sequence: CASSADRGLAGYTF. The CDR3 bases are TGTGCCAGCAGTGCCGACAGGGGGCTGGCTGGCTACACCTTC.

This clone was seen ten or more times. The chain has TRBV11-2 and TRBJ2-5; D is possibly TRBD1 (6 bases). This CDR3 is 14 amino acids long. Germline lookup yields CDR1 SGHAT and CDR2 FQNNGV. V was clipped by 5 bases and J by 4 bases, with 14 bases between them. The CDR3 sequence is CASSPPGRGETQYF. In DNA, the CDR3 is TGTGCCAGCAGCCCCCCGGGCAGGGGAGAGACCCAGTACTTC.

The chain uses TRBV5-6 and TRBJ2-3; maybe TRBD2 (5 bases). This CDR3 is 15 amino acids long. Between the trimmed V and J ends, which lost 4 bases and 1 base, there was a span of 13 bases. Germline lookup yields CDR1 SGHDT and CDR2 YYEEEE. In DNA form, the CDR3 reads TGTGCCAGCAGCCCGACGGGGAGCGGCACAGATACGCAGTATTTT. It yields the protein CASSPTGSGTDTQYF.

The rearrangement links TRBV5-1 to TRBJ1-1; no definite D call. CDR3 size: 15 residues. Per the germline V gene, CDR1 is SGHRS and CDR2 is YFSETQ. Trimming pared 1 base from V and 5 bases from J, leaving 15 bases between. In DNA form, the CDR3 reads TGCGCCAGCAGCTTGAGTTCACGGGGTGATACTGAAGCTTTCTTT. Amino acids: CASSLSSRGDTEAFF.

The genes are TRBV12-5 and TRBJ2-3; TRBD2 aligns across 12 bases. The CDR3 spans 14 residues. The ends lost 5 bases at V and 6 bases at J; junction bases unmatched: 3. The germline CDR1 and CDR2 sequences are LGHNT and FRNRAP. The CDR3 region is CASGLAGGWDTQYF. In DNA form, the CDR3 reads TGTGCTAGTGGTCTAGCGGGGGGGTGGGATACGCAGTATTTT.

The chain is built from TRBV5-1 and TRBJ1-4; the D gene is possibly TRBD1 (5 bases). CDR3 length: 14 amino acids. Germline V gene lookup returns CDR1 SGHRS and CDR2 YFSETQ. With 3 bases removed from V and 6 bases from J, the gap between germline ends came to 12 bases. CDR3 sequence (DNA): TGCGCCAGCAGCTGGTCGGGGGTAGATGAAAAACTGTTTTTT. This encodes CASSWSGVDEKLFF.

The CDR3 DNA follows: TGTGCCAGCAGCGTAGCCAGCGGGGGGGCCGGGAGCAATGAGCAGTTCTTC. Translation gives CASSVASGGAGSNEQFF. The V call is TRBV9, the J call TRBJ2-1; TRBD2 agrees at 10 bases. The V gene end was trimmed by 0 bases and the J gene end by 6 bases; junction bases not matched to a gene: 9. This CDR3 comprises 17 residues. Germline lookup yields CDR1 SGDLS and CDR2 YYNGEE.